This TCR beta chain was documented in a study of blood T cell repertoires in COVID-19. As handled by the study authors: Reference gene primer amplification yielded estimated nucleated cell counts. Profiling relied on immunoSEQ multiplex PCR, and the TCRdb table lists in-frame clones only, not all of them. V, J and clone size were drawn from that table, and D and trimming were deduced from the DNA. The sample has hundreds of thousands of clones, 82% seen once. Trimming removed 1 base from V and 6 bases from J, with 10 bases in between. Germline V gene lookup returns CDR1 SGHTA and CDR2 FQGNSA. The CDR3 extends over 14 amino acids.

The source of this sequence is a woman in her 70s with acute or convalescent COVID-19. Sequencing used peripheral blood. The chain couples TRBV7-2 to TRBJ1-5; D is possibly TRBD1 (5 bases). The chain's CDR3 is CASSLERQGQPQHF. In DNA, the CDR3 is TGTGCCAGCAGCTTAGAGAGGCAGGGTCAGCCCCAGCATTTT.